The 21 T cell receptor beta chains below all came from one sample that was sequenced in a study of T cells in localized non-small cell lung cancer. Data came from immunoSEQ multiplex PCR; TCRdb stores just in-frame clones and leaves some out. Of roughly 35,000 clones in the sample, 90% to 95% were seen once. The sequenced sample was peripheral blood, obtained before any cancer treatment. These receptors were obtained from a female donor at least 60 years old with stage I lung adenocarcinoma.

The V and J genes are TRBV29-1 and TRBJ1-2; D possibly corresponds to TRBD1 (5 bases). The CDR3 loop spans 11 amino acids. V lost 6 bases and J lost 5, with 10 bases in between. Germline values: CDR1 SQVTM, CDR2 ANQGSEA. The CDR3 DNA is TGCAGCGTGCGCCAGGGATATGGCTACACCTTC. Protein sequence: CSVRQGYGYTF.

J is TRBJ1-2 and V is TRBV18; TRBD1 aligns across 8 bases. The germline CDR1 and CDR2 sequences are KGHSH and LQKENI. The junction had 7 bases not matched to a gene; V was cut back by 3 bases and J by 4 bases. The CDR3 contains 15 residues. CDR3 DNA sequence: TGTGCCAGCTCACCTGGACAGGGTCCCTCCTATGGCTACACCTTC. It encodes CASSPGQGPSYGYTF.

The rearrangement links TRBV5-1 to TRBJ2-5; 8 nucleotides line up with TRBD2. Germline CDR1 and CDR2: SGHRS and YFSETQ. V lost 2 bases to trimming and J lost 5 bases; unmatched junction nucleotides: 2. This CDR3 is built from 13 residues. CDR3 residues: CASSFGGGETQYF. The DNA of the CDR3 is TGCGCCAGCAGCTTCGGCGGGGGGGAGACCCAGTACTTC. The variable domain in full, completed from reference TRBV5-1 and TRBJ2-5, reads KAGVTQTPRYLIKTRGQQVTLSCSPISGHRSVSWYQQTPGQGLQFLFEYFSETQRNKGNFPGRFSGRQFSNSRSEMNVSTLELGDSALYLCASSFGGGETQYFGPGTRLLVL.

The chain links TRBV29-1 to TRBJ1-1; no clear D. Trimming removed 3 bases at V and 3 bases at J, with 8 bases between. CDR3 size: 12 residues. Germline V gene lookup returns CDR1 SQVTM and CDR2 ANQGSEA. CDR3 protein: CSVERAHTEAFF. CDR3 in DNA: TGCAGCGTTGAGAGGGCCCACACTGAAGCTTTCTTT.

This chain connects TRBV5-1 to TRBJ2-2, with D maybe TRBD1 (5 bases). This CDR3 is 16 amino acids long. V gave up 0 bases and J gave up 0 bases, with 9 bases separating them. The germline gives CDR1 SGHRS, CDR2 YFSETQ. CDR3 amino acids: CASSLGGRSNTGELFF. In DNA form, the CDR3 reads TGCGCCAGCAGCTTGGGGGGCCGGTCGAACACCGGGGAGCTGTTTTTT. The whole variable domain, filled in from reference TRBV5-1 and TRBJ2-2, reads KAGVTQTPRYLIKTRGQQVTLSCSPISGHRSVSWYQQTPGQGLQFLFEYFSETQRNKGNFPGRFSGRQFSNSRSEMNVSTLELGDSALYLCASSLGGRSNTGELFFGEGSRLTVL.

The V gene is TRBV11-3, the J gene TRBJ2-1; 7 positions agree with TRBD2. CDR1 is SGHNT and CDR2 is YENEEA in the germline V gene. The CDR3 contains 14 residues. The V and J ends lost 2 bases and 6 bases, in that order; junction bases with no gene match: 4. The CDR3 DNA sequence: TGTGCCAGCAGCTTATCAGCGGGGAGCAATGAGCAGTTCTTC. Translating gives CASSLSAGSNEQFF.

In this sample, this clone turned up once. As DNA, the CDR3 is TGTGCCAGCAGCCAAGATTTGAGGGGCGTCTATGGCTACACCTTC. Its protein is CASSQDLRGVYGYTF. The V and J genes are TRBV14 and TRBJ1-2; D is possibly TRBD1 (5 bases). CDR3 length: 15 amino acids. Germline V lookup: CDR1 SGHDN, CDR2 FVKESK. The V end was cut by 0 bases, the J end by 4 bases, with 12 bases between. Variable domain in full (rest from reference TRBV14 and TRBJ1-2): EAGVTQFPSHSVIEKGQTVTLRCDPISGHDNLYWYRRVMGKEIKFLLHFVKESKQDESGMPNNRFLAERTGGTYSTLKVQPAELEDSGVYFCASSQDLRGVYGYTFGSGTRLTVV.

The chain joins TRBV11-2 to TRBJ2-1; 10 bases line up with TRBD2. This CDR3 spans 15 amino acids. V lost 5 bases and J lost 8; bases outside the gene matches: 9. CDR1 SGHAT and CDR2 FQNNGV come from the germline V gene. The CDR3 spells CASSPVSGGADEQFF. DNA for the CDR3: TGTGCCAGCAGCCCCGTGAGCGGGGGGGCCGATGAGCAGTTCTTC.

This chain joins TRBV2 and TRBJ2-7; either TRBD1 or TRBD2 may supply D (6 bases each). Trimming stripped 8 bases from V and 5 bases from J, with 16 bases between. Looked up from germline, CDR1 is SNHLY and CDR2 is FYNNEI. The CDR3 covers 13 residues. In nucleotides, the CDR3 is TGTGCCAGCCGCGTGAGGGGGGCCCACGAGCAGTACTTC. As protein: CASRVRGAHEQYF.

This chain connects TRBV4-2 to TRBJ2-2; D might be TRBD1 (6 bases). Germline V gives CDR1 LGHNA, CDR2 YNFKEQ. V lost 3 bases to trimming and J lost 7 bases, with 24 bases between them. The CDR3 spans 18 residues. The CDR3: CASSQDLQGRGNGGELFF. As DNA, the CDR3 is TGTGCCAGCAGCCAGGACCTACAGGGACGTGGGAACGGCGGGGAGCTGTTTTTT.

In DNA form, the CDR3 reads TGTGCCAGCAGCTTAGCTGTTGGACGGGCCGGGGGTCAGCCCCAGCATTTT. It codes for CASSLAVGRAGGQPQHF. V is TRBV7-2 and J is TRBJ1-5, with TRBD1 as a possible D gene (5 bases). There are 17 residues in the CDR3. Germline assignment: CDR1 SGHTA and CDR2 FQGNSA. Trimming removed 0 bases at V and 6 bases at J, with 18 bases between.

The V and J genes are TRBV5-1 and TRBJ1-6; the D is unclear. The CDR3 runs to 15 residues. Germline values: CDR1 SGHRS, CDR2 YFSETQ. The ends were cut back, 0 bases at V and 7 bases at J, with 11 bases in the middle. CDR3 sequence: CASSLVVGENSPLHF. As DNA, the CDR3 is TGCGCCAGCAGCTTGGTGGTGGGAGAGAATTCACCCCTCCACTTT.

The chain links TRBV25-1 to TRBJ1-2; no firm D call. V lost 0 bases to trimming and J lost 2 bases, with 4 bases between them. The CDR3 extends over 13 amino acids. Germline CDR1 MGHDK, CDR2 SYGVNS. As DNA, the CDR3 is TGTGCCAGCAGTGAATATGCGAACTATGGCTACACCTTC. It yields the protein CASSEYANYGYTF.

The V gene is TRBV18, the J gene TRBJ2-3; D not certain. V was cut by 1 base and J by 6 bases, with 8 bases left in between. CDR3 length: 13 amino acids. Germline V CDR1 and CDR2: KGHSH, LQKENI. The DNA of the CDR3 is TGTGCCAGCTCACCACTGATAGGGGATACGCAGTATTTT. It yields the protein CASSPLIGDTQYF.

The V call is TRBV9, the J call TRBJ2-7; D remains ambiguous. Germline CDR1 SGDLS, CDR2 YYNGEE. V was shortened by 3 bases and J by 7 bases, with 26 bases between the two germline ends. CDR3 length: 17 residues. CDR3 loop: CASSASRSLGLTKEQYF. CDR3 nucleotides: TGTGCCAGCAGCGCCTCCCGGAGCCTAGGATTAACAAAGGAGCAGTACTTC.

The V call is TRBV6-1, the J call TRBJ1-4, with no clear D. Germline CDR1 reads MNHNS; CDR2 reads SASEGT. The CDR3 has 16 amino acids. V lost 1 base, J lost 7 bases, and 16 bases lay in between. Here the CDR3 DNA reads TGTGCCAGCAGTGAAGAGTGGGCAGGTCTCCGTGAAAAACTGTTTTTT. As protein: CASSEEWAGLREKLFF.

The V gene is TRBV5-1, the J gene TRBJ1-5; D is possibly TRBD1 (6 bases). The ends were cut back, 4 bases at V and 0 bases at J, with 17 bases in the middle. The germline gives CDR1 SGHRS, CDR2 YFSETQ. This CDR3 spans 17 amino acids. In DNA, the CDR3 is TGCGCCAGCAGCCCGGGACTTCAGGGGTCTAGCAATCAGCCCCAGCATTTT. Protein product: CASSPGLQGSSNQPQHF. Combining the CDR3 with reference TRBV5-1 and TRBJ1-5 gives the whole variable domain KAGVTQTPRYLIKTRGQQVTLSCSPISGHRSVSWYQQTPGQGLQFLFEYFSETQRNKGNFPGRFSGRQFSNSRSEMNVSTLELGDSALYLCASSPGLQGSSNQPQHFGDGTRLSIL.

This chain links TRBV2 with TRBJ1-2; no definite D call. The CDR3 extends over 13 amino acids. CDR1 is SNHLY and CDR2 is FYNNEI in the germline V gene. Trimming took 4 bases from V and 5 from J, leaving 11 bases between them. The CDR3 coding sequence is TGTGCCAGCAGTGTTCAGGCCGAGTATGGCTACACCTTC. Translated: CASSVQAEYGYTF.

The chain combines TRBV18 with TRBJ2-7, with D unresolved. This CDR3 is built from 13 residues. V gave up 3 bases and J gave up 6 bases, with 12 bases separating them. The germline CDR1 and CDR2 sequences are KGHSH and LQKENI. CDR3 DNA: TGTGCCAGCTCACCTACTGACATAGCCGAGCAGTACGTC. Protein: CASSPTDIAEQYV.

V gene TRBV2 combines with J gene TRBJ2-2; D might be TRBD1 or TRBD2, each matching 5 bases. Trimming cost V 6 bases and J 6 bases, with 17 bases left between them. Per germline, CDR1 SNHLY and CDR2 FYNNEI. The CDR3 consists of 15 residues. This CDR3 reads CASSRDRNRPGELFF. The CDR3 DNA follows: TGTGCCAGCAGCAGGGACCGAAACCGTCCCGGGGAGCTGTTTTTT. Full variable domain (rest looked up from reference TRBV2 and TRBJ2-2): EPEVTQTPSHQVTQMGQEVILRCVPISNHLYFYWYRQILGQKVEFLVSFYNNEISEKSEIFDDQFSVERPDGSNFTLKIRSTKLEDSAMYFCASSRDRNRPGELFFGEGSRLTVL.

The V gene is TRBV5-1, the J gene TRBJ2-5; D is undetermined. Germline assignment: CDR1 SGHRS and CDR2 YFSETQ. V dropped 4 bases and J dropped 0 bases, with 7 bases sitting between them. CDR3 size: 13 residues. The CDR3 spells CASSPEYQETQYF. DNA for the CDR3: TGCGCCAGCAGCCCGGAGTACCAAGAGACCCAGTACTTC.